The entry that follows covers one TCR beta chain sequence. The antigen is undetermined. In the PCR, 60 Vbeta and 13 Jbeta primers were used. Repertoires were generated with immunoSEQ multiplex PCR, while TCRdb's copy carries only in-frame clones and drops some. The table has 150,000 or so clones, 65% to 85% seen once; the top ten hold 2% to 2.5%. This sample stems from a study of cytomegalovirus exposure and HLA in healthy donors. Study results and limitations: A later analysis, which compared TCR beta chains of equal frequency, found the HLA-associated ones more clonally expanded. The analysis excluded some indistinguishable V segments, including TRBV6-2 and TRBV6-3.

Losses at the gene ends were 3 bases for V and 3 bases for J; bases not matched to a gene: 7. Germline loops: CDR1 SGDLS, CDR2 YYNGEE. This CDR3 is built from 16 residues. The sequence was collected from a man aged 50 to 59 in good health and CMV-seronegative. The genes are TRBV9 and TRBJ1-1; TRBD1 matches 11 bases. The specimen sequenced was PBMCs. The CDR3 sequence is CASSAGTGGSDTEAFF. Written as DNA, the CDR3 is TGTGCCAGCAGCGCCGGGACAGGGGGGTCGGACACTGAAGCTTTCTTT.